The sequence of this T cell receptor (beta chain) was determined in a study of identical twins. Whole-study results and caveats: When twins shared out-of-frame alpha sequences, those sequences had excess low generation probability.

The table lists this clonotype with many counts. Antigen unknown. The length of the CDR3 is 16 residues. Per germline, CDR1 SGDLS and CDR2 YYNGEE. J lost 14 bases, V lost 3 bases, and 15 bases had no gene match. TCRdb re-analysed the 5' RACE reads in MiXCR, keeping a single row per CDR3 protein. The sample contains 200,000 to 250,000 distinct CDR3 sequences, around 6.5% of which appear only once. The data also belong to a second study, concerning T cells expressing NK-cell markers. This second report adds: The study drew TCR beta repertoires from sorted CD3+CD56+NKG2C+, CD3+CD56+NKG2C- and CD3+CD56-NKG2C+ T cells. The study found these clonotypes also leading the CD3+CD56-NKG2C+ fraction in a few donors.

The chain is built from TRBV9 and TRBJ1-6, with TRBD1 matching 9 bases. The TCR was taken from a woman aged 18-30 years in good health. Sample: CD8+ T cells sorted from blood. As DNA, the CDR3 is TGTGCCAGCAGCGAGGCTTCGGGACAGGGATGGAGGGCCCTCCACTTT. Protein: CASSEASGQGWRALHF.